Sequencing of this TCR beta chain was carried out in a study of T-cell reconstitution after alpha-beta-depleted transplantation in children. Molecular barcoding with unique molecular identifiers was used for the TCRbeta library. TCRdb fed the PCR reads into MiXCR, producing one record per CDR3 protein. This sample carries 500,000 to 650,000 distinct CDR3 sequences, 10% to 15% of them seen once, and the ten largest clones take 2% to 2.5%. There are a few counts of this clonotype. The CDR3 is 12 residues long. Trimming stripped 7 bases from V and 6 bases from J, with 13 bases between. This clonotype originated in a male patient under 18 who had a stem cell transplant for acute myeloid leukemia, so the T cells may come from the graft donor. The sequences come from PBMCs, mostly from graft donor cells, collected 360 days after TCRalphabeta/CD19-depleted stem cell transplant. The gene calls are TRBV12-3 or TRBV12-4 and TRBJ2-7; D might be TRBD2 (6 bases). This chain's CDR3 is CASTPGGIEQYF. In DNA form, the CDR3 reads TGTGCCAGCACCCCTGGGGGGATCGAGCAGTACTTC.